The text below deals with one T cell receptor beta chain. Sequencing was performed with immunoSEQ multiplex PCR; in TCRdb, only in-frame clones are kept and a portion is missing. The table includes 300,000 or so clones, about 83% detected once. This specimen belongs to a study of blood T cell repertoires in COVID-19. Germline assignment: CDR1 SGHVS and CDR2 FQNEAQ. V was trimmed by 5 bases and J by 5 bases, leaving 15 bases between them. CDR3 size: 15 residues. J is TRBJ1-4 and V is TRBV7-8; D perhaps matches TRBD1 (5 bases). This receptor was obtained from a woman between 50 and 59 years old with acute or convalescent COVID-19. The sample comprised peripheral blood. CDR3 in DNA: TGTGCCAGCAGCATTCAGGGCTACGGGAATGAAAAACTGTTTTTT. It encodes CASSIQGYGNEKLFF.